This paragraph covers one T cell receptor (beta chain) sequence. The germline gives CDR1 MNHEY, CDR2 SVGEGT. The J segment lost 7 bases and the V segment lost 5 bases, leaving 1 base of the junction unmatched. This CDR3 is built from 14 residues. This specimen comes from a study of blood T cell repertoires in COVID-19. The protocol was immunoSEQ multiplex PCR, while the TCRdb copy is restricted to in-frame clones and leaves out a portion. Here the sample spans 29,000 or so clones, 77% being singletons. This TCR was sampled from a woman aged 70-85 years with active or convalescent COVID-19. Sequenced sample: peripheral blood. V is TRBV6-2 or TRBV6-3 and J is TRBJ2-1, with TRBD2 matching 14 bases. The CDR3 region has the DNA TGTGCCAGCAGTAGGACTAGCGGGGGGAATGAGCAGTTCTTC. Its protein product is CASSRTSGGNEQFF.